This T cell receptor beta chain was profiled in a study of cytomegalovirus exposure and HLA in healthy donors. Use of 60 Vbeta and 13 Jbeta primers characterized the PCR. Sequencing used immunoSEQ multiplex PCR; TCRdb keeps in-frame clones, though not all of them. This table has about 130,000 clones, about 80% appearing once. Germline CDR1 is MNHEY and CDR2 is SMNVEV (reference sequence). V was trimmed by 4 bases and J by 1 base, leaving 11 bases between them. The CDR3 runs 15 residues. The material sequenced was PBMCs. V usage is TRBV27 and J usage is TRBJ2-1, with D maybe TRBD2 (6 bases). This TCR was sampled from a young man in good health and CMV-seronegative. CDR3 bases: TGTGCCAGCAGTTACTCTAGCGTATCCTACAATGAGCAGTTCTTC. It codes for CASSYSSVSYNEQFF.